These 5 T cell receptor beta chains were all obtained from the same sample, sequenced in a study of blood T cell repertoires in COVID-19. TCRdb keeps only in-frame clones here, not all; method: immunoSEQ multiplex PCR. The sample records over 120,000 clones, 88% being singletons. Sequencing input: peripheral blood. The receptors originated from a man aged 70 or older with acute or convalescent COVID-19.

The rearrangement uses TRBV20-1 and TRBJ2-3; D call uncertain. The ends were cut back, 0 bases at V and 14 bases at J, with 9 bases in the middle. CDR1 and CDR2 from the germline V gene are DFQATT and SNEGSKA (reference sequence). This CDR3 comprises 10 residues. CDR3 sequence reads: CSARDHRLYF. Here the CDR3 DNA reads TGCAGTGCTAGAGATCATAGACTGTATTTT.

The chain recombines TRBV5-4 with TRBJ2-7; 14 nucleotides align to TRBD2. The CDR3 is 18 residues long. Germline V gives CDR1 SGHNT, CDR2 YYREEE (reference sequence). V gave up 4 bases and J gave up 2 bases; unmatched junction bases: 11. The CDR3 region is CASSTGTSGSKTPYEQYF. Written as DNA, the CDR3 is TGTGCCAGCAGCACGGGGACTAGCGGGAGTAAAACCCCCTACGAGCAGTACTTC.

The DNA for the CDR3 is TGTGCCAGCAGCCCGCGAGTGAGGGTGGGGAACAATTCACCCCTCCACTTT. Translation: CASSPRVRVGNNSPLHF. V usage is TRBV11-2 and J usage is TRBJ1-6; D remains unclear. Between the trimmed V and J ends, which lost 5 bases and 7 bases, there was a span of 21 bases. CDR1 and CDR2 (germline): SGHAT, FQNNGV. The CDR3 covers 17 residues.

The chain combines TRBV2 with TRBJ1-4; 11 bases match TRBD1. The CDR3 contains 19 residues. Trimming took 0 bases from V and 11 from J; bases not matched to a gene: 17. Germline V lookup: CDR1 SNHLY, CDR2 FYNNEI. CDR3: CASSEALQDRGLPNWKLFF. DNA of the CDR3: TGTGCCAGCAGTGAAGCGCTTCAGGACAGGGGGCTTCCTAATTGGAAACTGTTTTTT.

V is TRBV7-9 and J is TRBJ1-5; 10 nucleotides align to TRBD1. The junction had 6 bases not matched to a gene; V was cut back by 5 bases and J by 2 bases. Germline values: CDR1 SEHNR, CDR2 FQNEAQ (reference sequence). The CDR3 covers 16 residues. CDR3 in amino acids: CASSPLTGGGNQPQHF. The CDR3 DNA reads TGTGCCAGCAGCCCCCTGACAGGGGGCGGCAATCAGCCCCAGCATTTT.